This T cell receptor (beta chain) was found in a study of cytomegalovirus exposure and HLA in healthy donors. Study observations and caveats: V- and J-gene trimming of TCR beta was linked (in a later analysis) to a missense DCLRE1C variant. A later analysis appeared to link common viral pathogens to several of the most significant clusters. Available immune exposure information covered CMV serostatus only.

This CDR3 spans 15 amino acids. Deletions cut 1 base from V and 4 bases from J, with 14 bases between. Per germline, CDR1 LNHDA and CDR2 SQIVND (reference sequence). On this clone: Its antigen is undetermined.

Primers included in the PCR were 60 Vbeta and 13 Jbeta primers. Sequencing was performed with immunoSEQ multiplex PCR; in TCRdb, only in-frame clones are kept and a portion is missing. The table has roughly 160,000 clones, more than 65% seen once. The clonotype was recovered from a man aged 30 to 45 in good health and CMV-seronegative. Sequencing used PBMCs. The V gene is TRBV19, the J gene TRBJ2-7, with D possibly TRBD1 on 6 matching bases. CDR3 sequence (DNA): TGTGCCAGTAGTATAGTGGAGACAGGCCTTTACGAGCAGTACTTC. It encodes CASSIVETGLYEQYF.